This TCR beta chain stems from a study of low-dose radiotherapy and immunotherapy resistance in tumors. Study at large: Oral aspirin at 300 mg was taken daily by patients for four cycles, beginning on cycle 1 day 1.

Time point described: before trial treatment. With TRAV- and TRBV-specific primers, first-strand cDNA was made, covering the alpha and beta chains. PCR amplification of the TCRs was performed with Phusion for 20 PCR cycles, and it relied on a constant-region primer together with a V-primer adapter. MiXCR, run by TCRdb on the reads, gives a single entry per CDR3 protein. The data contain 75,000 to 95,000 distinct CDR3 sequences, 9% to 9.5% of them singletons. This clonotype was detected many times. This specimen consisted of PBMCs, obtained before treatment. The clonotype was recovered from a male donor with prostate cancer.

CDR3 in amino acids: CSGRTGVLSEAFF. DNA for the CDR3: TGCAGCGGGAGGACAGGGGTTTTGTCTGAAGCTTTCTTT. This rearrangement joins TRBV29-1 to TRBJ1-1; TRBD1 aligns across 9 bases. The V gene end was trimmed by 7 bases and the J gene end by 6 bases; junction bases not matched to a gene: 9. Per germline, CDR1 SQVTM and CDR2 ANQGSEA. This CDR3 is built from 13 residues.